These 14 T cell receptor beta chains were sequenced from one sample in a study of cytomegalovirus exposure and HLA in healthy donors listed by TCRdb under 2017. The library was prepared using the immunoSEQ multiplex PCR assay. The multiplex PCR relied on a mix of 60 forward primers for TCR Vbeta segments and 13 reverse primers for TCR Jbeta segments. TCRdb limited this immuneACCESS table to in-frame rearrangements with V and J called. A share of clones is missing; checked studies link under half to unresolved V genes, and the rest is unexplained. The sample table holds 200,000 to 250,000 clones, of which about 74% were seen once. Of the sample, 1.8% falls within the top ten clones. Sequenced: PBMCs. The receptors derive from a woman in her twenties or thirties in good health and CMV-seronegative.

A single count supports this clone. CDR3 sequence: CASSPHIDLNTEAFF. DNA of the CDR3: TGTGCCAGCAGCCCACACATTGACTTGAACACTGAAGCTTTCTTT. The chain carries TRBV14 and TRBJ1-1; no clear D. CDR3 length: 15 residues. Deletions cut 4 bases from V and 0 bases from J, with 12 bases between. Germline V gene data show CDR1 as SGHDN and CDR2 as FVKESK.

The DNA for the CDR3 is TGTGCCAGCAGTGAAACTTTCCGGGGAGGAGAGACCCAGTACTTC. Translated: CASSETFRGGETQYF. The chain uses TRBV6-1 and TRBJ2-5; possibly TRBD2 for D (6 bases). Germline CDR1 is MNHNS and CDR2 is SASEGT. CDR3 length: 15 residues. V lost 2 bases, J lost 4 bases, and 14 bases lay in between.

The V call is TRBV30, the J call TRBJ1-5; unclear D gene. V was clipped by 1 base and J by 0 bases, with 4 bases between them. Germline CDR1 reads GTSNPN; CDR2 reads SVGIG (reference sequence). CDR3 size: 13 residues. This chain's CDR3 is CAWSDSSNQPQHF. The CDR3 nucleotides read TGTGCCTGGAGTGATAGTAGCAATCAGCCCCAGCATTTT.

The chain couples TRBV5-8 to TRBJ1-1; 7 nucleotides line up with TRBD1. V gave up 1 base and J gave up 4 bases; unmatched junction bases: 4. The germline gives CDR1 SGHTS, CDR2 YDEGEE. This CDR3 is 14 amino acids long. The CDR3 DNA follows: TGTGCCAGCAGCTTGCAAGGGGGCGTCACTGAAGCTTTCTTT. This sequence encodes CASSLQGGVTEAFF.

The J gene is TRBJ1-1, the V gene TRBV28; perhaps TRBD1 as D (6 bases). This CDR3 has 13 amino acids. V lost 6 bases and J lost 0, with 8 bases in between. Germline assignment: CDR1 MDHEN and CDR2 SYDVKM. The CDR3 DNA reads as TGTGCCAGCAGCGGACAGTTGAACACTGAAGCTTTCTTT. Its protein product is CASSGQLNTEAFF. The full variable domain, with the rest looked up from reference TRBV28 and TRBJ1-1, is DVKVTQSSRYLVKRTGEKVFLECVQDMDHENMFWYRQDPGLGLRLIYFSYDVKMKEKGDIPEGYSVSREKKERFSLILESASTNQTSMYLCASSGQLNTEAFFGQGTRLTVV.

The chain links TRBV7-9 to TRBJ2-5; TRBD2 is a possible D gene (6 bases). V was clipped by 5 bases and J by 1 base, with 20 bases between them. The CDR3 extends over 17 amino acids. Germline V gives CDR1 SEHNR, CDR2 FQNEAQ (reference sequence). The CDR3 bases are TGTGCCAGCAGCCAAACGTCCAGCGGGCTCTTCCAAGAGACCCAGTACTTC. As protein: CASSQTSSGLFQETQYF.

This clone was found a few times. CDR3 loop: CASSPPSTETQYF. Here the CDR3 DNA reads TGTGCCAGCTCACCACCATCGACTGAGACCCAGTACTTC. The chain recombines TRBV18 with TRBJ2-5; D remains unclear. The CDR3 runs to 13 residues. Germline V gives CDR1 KGHSH, CDR2 LQKENI. Between the trimmed V and J ends, which lost 0 bases and 5 bases, there was a span of 7 bases.

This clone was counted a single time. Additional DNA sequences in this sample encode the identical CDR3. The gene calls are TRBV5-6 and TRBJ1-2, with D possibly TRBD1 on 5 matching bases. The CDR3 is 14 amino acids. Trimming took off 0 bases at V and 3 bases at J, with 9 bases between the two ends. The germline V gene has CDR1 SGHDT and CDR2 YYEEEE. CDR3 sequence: CASSLGGVDYGYTF. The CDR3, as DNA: TGTGCCAGCAGCTTGGGGGGGGTTGACTATGGCTACACCTTC. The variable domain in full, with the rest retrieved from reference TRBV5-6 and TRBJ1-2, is DAGVTQSPTHLIKTRGQQVTLRCSPKSGHDTVSWYQQALGQGPQFIFQYYEEEERQRGNFPDRFSGHQFPNYSSELNVNALLLGDSALYLCASSLGGVDYGYTFGSGTRLTVV.

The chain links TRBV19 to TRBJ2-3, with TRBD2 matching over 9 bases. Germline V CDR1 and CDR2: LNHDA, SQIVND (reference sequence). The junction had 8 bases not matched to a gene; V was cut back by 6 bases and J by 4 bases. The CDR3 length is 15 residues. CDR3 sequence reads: CASRMSGGLADTQYF. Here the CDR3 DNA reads TGTGCCAGTAGGATGAGCGGGGGGCTAGCAGATACGCAGTATTTT.

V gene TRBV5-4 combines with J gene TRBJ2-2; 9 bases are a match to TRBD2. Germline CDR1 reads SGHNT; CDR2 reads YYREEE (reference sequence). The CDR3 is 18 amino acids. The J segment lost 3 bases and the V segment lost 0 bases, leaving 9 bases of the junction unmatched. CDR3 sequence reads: CASSLADWGLADTGELFF. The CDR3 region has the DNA TGTGCCAGCAGCTTGGCCGATTGGGGACTAGCAGACACCGGGGAGCTGTTTTTT.

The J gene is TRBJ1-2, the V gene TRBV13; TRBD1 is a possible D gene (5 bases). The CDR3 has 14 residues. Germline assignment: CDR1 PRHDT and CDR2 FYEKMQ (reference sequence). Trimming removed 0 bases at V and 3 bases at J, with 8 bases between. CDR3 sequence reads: CASSLGQTDYGYTF. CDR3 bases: TGTGCCAGCAGCTTAGGACAGACAGACTATGGCTACACCTTC.

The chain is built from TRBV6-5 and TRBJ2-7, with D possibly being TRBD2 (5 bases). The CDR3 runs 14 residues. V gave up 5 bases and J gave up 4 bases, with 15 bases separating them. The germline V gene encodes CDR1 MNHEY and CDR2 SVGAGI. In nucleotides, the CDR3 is TGTGCCAGCAGTATTTGGGGAGTTAATTACGAGCAGTACTTC. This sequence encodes CASSIWGVNYEQYF.

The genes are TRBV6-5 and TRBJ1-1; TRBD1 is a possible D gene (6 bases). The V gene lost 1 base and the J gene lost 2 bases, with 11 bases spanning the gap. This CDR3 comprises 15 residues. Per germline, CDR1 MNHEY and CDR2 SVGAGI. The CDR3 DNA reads TGTGCCAGCAGTTACTTAAGGGGGTTAAACACTGAAGCTTTCTTT. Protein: CASSYLRGLNTEAFF.

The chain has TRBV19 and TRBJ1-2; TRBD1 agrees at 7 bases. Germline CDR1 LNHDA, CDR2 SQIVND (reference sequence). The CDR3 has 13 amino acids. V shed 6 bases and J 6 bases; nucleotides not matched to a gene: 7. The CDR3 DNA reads TGTGCCAGTAGGGGGCAGGGGGAACATGGCTACACCTTC. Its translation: CASRGQGEHGYTF.